This section outlines one T cell receptor beta chain sequence together with its context. What it binds is unknown. Germline CDR1 reads SGHTA; CDR2 reads FQGNSA. With 5 bases removed from V and 2 bases from J, the gap between germline ends came to 12 bases. The CDR3 is 14 amino acids. The sample comes from a study of CD4 T cells in relation to SARS-CoV-2 and coronaviruses. As for the study in general: PBMCs were cultured with antigen for roughly 11 days before TCR beta sequencing.

Profiling relied on immunoSEQ multiplex PCR, and the TCRdb table lists in-frame clones only, not all of them. The sample lists approximately 20,000 clones, over 65% occurring once. CD4+ T cells from unexposed donors were obtained before the COVID-19 pandemic (2011-2018). CD4+ T cells were isolated from the cells after 10 days of culture. The source is a human donor in good health. The sequencing input was CD4+ T cells from PBMCs, cultured in vitro. The V gene is TRBV7-2, the J gene TRBJ2-5, with a tentative D call TRBD2 (6 bases). CDR3 loop: CASSPGDRQETQYF. Here the CDR3 DNA reads TGTGCCAGCAGCCCGGGAGACAGACAAGAGACCCAGTACTTC.